The 8 T cell receptor beta chains presented below share a single source sample, sequenced in a study of T cell changes during pregnancy in multiple sclerosis. Here immunoSEQ multiplex PCR was the method, and the copy in TCRdb shows in-frame clones only, minus some. Among roughly 52,000 clones listed, 94% were seen once. The starting material was CD8+ T cells from peripheral blood mononuclear cells, obtained before pregnancy. The receptors were sampled from a female donor with multiple sclerosis, enrolled in a pregnancy study.

Here the CDR3 DNA reads TGTGCCAGCAGCTCCCCTTTAGCGGGTCCCACCTACAATGAGCAGTTCTTC. Protein: CASSSPLAGPTYNEQFF. The chain recombines TRBV5-4 with TRBJ2-1, with 7 bases matching TRBD2. This CDR3 has 17 amino acids. CDR1 is SGHNT, CDR2 YYREEE, per germline (reference sequence). V lost 3 bases and J lost 2; bases outside the gene matches: 11.

The chain joins TRBV15 to TRBJ2-1; 7 bases line up with TRBD1. Looked up from germline, CDR1 is LNHNV and CDR2 is YYDKDF (reference sequence). V shed 5 bases, J shed 0 bases, and the junction held 4 bases outside the gene matches. This CDR3 spans 15 amino acids. The CDR3 sequence is CATSSGQSSYNEQFF. The CDR3 DNA sequence: TGTGCCACCAGCTCGGGACAGAGCTCCTACAATGAGCAGTTCTTC.

The chain combines TRBV11-2 with TRBJ2-2; weak D call: TRBD1 (5 bases). The V gene's germline CDR1 is SGHAT and CDR2 FQNNGV. This CDR3 comprises 16 residues. V was trimmed by 2 bases and J by 4 bases, leaving 14 bases between them. CDR3 nucleotides: TGTGCCAGCAGCTTATTACTTCCACAGGTCACCGGGGAGCTGTTTTTT. Residues: CASSLLLPQVTGELFF.

This chain connects TRBV11-2 to TRBJ2-7; D is ambiguous. The germline CDR1 and CDR2 sequences are SGHAT and FQNNGV. V lost 5 bases and J 3 bases, leaving 2 bases between the germline ends. CDR3 length: 10 amino acids. The CDR3 coding sequence is TGTGCCAGCAGCCTCTACGAGCAGTACTTC. Residues: CASSLYEQYF.

This chain joins TRBV27 and TRBJ2-7; the match to TRBD2 covers 14 bases. Germline CDR1 reads MNHEY; CDR2 reads SMNVEV (reference sequence). Trimming at V came to 5 bases and at J to 6 bases, leaving 3 bases not matched to a gene. The CDR3 contains 14 residues. Written as DNA, the CDR3 is TGTGCCAGCAGTGCGGGACTAGCGGGAGTCGAGCAGTACTTC. It encodes CASSAGLAGVEQYF.

V and J are TRBV4-1 and TRBJ2-1; TRBD2 matches at 7 bases. Germline V gene sequence: CDR1 MGHRA, CDR2 YSYEKL. The J segment lost 6 bases and the V segment lost 4 bases, leaving 6 bases of the junction unmatched. The CDR3 is made up of 14 amino acids. The CDR3 DNA follows: TGCGCCAGCAGCCCCACAGGCGGGGGCAATGAGCAGTTCTTC. This translates into CASSPTGGGNEQFF.

This clone has just one count. V usage is TRBV15 and J usage is TRBJ1-6, with a tentative D call TRBD1 (6 bases). Per germline, CDR1 LNHNV and CDR2 YYDKDF (reference sequence). Between the trimmed V and J ends, which lost 3 bases and 7 bases, there was a span of 10 bases. This CDR3 has 14 residues. Here the CDR3 DNA reads TGTGCCACCAGCAGGTCAGGGGAAAATTCACCCCTCCACTTT. The encoded protein is CATSRSGENSPLHF.

The V gene is TRBV28, the J gene TRBJ1-4; no clear D. Germline CDR1 and CDR2: MDHEN and SYDVKM. The CDR3 length is 15 residues. V lost 3 bases and J lost 7, with 15 bases in between. The CDR3 DNA reads TGTGCCAGCAGTTTTTTCGGGGTGCTAGGTGAAAAACTGTTTTTT. Amino acids: CASSFFGVLGEKLFF.